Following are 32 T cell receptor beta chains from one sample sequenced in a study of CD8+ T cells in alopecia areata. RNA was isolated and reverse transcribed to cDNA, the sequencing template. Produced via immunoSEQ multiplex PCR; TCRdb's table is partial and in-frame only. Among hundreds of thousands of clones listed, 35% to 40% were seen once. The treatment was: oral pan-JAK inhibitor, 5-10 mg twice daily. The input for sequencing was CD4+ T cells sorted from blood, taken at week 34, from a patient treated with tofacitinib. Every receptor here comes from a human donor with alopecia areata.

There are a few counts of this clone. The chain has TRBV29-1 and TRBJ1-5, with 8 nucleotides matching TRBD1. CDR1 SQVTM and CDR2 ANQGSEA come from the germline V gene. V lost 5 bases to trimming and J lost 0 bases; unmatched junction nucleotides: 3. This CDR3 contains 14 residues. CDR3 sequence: CSVRTGSSNQPQHF. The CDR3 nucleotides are TGCAGCGTTAGGACAGGGAGTAGCAATCAGCCCCAGCATTTT. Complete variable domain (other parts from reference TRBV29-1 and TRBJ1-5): SAVISQKPSRDICQRGTSLTIQCQVDSQVTMMFWYRQQPGQSLTLIATANQGSEATYESGFVIDKFPISRPNLTFSTLTVSNMSPEDSSIYLCSVRTGSSNQPQHFGDGTRLSIL.

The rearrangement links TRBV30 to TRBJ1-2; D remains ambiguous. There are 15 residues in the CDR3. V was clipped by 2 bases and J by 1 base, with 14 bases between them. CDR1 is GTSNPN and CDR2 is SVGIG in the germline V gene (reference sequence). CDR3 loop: CAWSPPGRHNYGYTF. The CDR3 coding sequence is TGTGCCTGGAGTCCCCCCGGACGCCATAACTATGGCTACACCTTC. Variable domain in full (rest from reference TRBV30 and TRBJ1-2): SQTIHQWPATLVQPVGSPLSLECTVEGTSNPNLYWYRQAAGRGLQLLFYSVGIGQISSEVPQNLSASRPQDRQFILSSKKLLLSDSGFYLCAWSPPGRHNYGYTFGSGTRLTVV.

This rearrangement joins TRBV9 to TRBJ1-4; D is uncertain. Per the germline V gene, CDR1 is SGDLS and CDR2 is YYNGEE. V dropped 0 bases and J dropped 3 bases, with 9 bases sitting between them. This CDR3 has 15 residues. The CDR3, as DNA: TGTGCCAGCAGCGTAGACGGGTTATCTAATGAAAAACTGTTTTTT. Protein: CASSVDGLSNEKLFF.

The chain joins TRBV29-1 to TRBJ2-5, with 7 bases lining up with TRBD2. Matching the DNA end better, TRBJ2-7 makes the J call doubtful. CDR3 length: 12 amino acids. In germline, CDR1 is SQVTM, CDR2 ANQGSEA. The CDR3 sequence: CSVETSAYEQYF. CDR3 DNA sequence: TGCAGCGTTGAAACTAGCGCCTACGAGCAGTACTTC.

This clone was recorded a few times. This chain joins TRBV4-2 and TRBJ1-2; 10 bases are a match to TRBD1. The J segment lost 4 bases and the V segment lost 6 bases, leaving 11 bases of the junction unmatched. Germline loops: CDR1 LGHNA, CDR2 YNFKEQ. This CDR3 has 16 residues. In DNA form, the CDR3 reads TGTGCCAGCAGTCTAACCGGGACAGGGGACGGCTATGGCTACACCTTC. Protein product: CASSLTGTGDGYGYTF.

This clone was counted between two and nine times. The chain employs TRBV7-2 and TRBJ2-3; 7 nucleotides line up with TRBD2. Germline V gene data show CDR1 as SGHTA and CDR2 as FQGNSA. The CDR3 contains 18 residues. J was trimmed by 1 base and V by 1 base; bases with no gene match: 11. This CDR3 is CASSLDSRAGVGTDTQYF. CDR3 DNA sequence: TGTGCCAGCAGCTTAGATAGTAGGGCGGGAGTCGGCACAGATACGCAGTATTTT.

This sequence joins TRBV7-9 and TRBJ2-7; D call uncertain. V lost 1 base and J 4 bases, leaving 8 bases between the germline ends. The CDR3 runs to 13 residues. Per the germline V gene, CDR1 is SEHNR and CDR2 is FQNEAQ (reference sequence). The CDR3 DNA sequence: TGTGCCAGCAGCTTAGGGGCCCCGTACGAGCAGTACTTC. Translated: CASSLGAPYEQYF.

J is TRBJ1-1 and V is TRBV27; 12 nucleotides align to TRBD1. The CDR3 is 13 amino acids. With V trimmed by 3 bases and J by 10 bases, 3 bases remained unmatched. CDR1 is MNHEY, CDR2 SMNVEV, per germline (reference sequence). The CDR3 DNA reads TGTGCCAGCAGTTTCGGGGACAGGGGGCTAGCTTTCTTT. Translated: CASSFGDRGLAFF.

The CDR3 spells CASSGGAALEQYF. The CDR3 nucleotides read TGTGCCAGCAGTGGGGGCGCCGCGTTGGAGCAGTACTTC. This sequence joins TRBV6-1 and TRBJ2-7; tentatively, D is TRBD1 (5 bases). The ends were cut back, 4 bases at V and 7 bases at J, with 14 bases in the middle. The V gene's germline CDR1 is MNHNS and CDR2 SASEGT. This CDR3 is built from 13 residues.

The CDR3 DNA reads TGTGCCAGCAGCCCGGGACAGTTATCCTACGAGCAGTACTTC. Translating gives CASSPGQLSYEQYF. The rearrangement links TRBV7-6 to TRBJ2-7; 7 nucleotides agree with TRBD1. Germline V gene lookup returns CDR1 SGHVS and CDR2 FNYEAQ. With 5 bases clipped from V and 1 base from J, the junction kept 5 bases outside the gene matches. This CDR3 contains 14 residues.

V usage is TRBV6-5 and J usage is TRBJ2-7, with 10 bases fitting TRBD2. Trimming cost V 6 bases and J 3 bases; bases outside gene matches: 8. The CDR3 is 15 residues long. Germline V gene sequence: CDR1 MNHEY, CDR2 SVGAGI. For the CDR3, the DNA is TGTGCCAGCAGCCCAGGACTAGCGGCTTTCTACGAGCAGTACTTC. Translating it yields CASSPGLAAFYEQYF.

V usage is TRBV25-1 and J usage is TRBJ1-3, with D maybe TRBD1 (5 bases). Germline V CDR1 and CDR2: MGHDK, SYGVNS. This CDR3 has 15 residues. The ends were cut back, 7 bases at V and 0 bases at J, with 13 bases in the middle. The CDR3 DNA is TGTGCCAGCACTACAGGTTCCCTCTCTGGAAACACCATATATTTT. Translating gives CASTTGSLSGNTIYF.

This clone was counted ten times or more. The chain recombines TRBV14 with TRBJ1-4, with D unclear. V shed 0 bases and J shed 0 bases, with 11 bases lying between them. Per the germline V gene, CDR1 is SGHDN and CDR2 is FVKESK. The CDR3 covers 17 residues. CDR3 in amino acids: CASSQDLQISTNEKLFF. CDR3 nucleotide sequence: TGTGCCAGCAGCCAAGACCTACAGATCTCAACTAATGAAAAACTGTTTTTT.

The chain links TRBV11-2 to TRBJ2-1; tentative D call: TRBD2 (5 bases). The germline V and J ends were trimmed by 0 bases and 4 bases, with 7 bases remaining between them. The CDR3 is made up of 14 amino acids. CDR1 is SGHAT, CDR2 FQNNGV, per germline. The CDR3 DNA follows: TGTGCCAGCAGCTTAGAACGCGGGTACAATGAGCAGTTCTTC. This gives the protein CASSLERGYNEQFF.

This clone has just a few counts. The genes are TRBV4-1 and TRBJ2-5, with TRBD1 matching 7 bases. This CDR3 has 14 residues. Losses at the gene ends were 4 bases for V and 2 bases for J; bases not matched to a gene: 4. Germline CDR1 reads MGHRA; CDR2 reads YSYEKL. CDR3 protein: CASSLLDRQETQYF. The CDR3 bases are TGCGCCAGCAGCCTACTGGACAGGCAAGAGACCCAGTACTTC.

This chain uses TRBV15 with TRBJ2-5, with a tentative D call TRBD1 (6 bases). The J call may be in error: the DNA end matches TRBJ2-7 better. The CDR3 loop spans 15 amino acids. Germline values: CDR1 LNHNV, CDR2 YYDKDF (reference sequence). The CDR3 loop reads CATSSGKQGWYEQYF. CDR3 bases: TGTGCCACCAGCAGCGGTAAACAGGGTTGGTACGAGCAGTACTTC.

The DNA of the CDR3 is TGCAGCGCCATAAGGGGGTCCACTGAAGCTTTCTTT. Residues: CSAIRGSTEAFF. The chain employs TRBV29-1 and TRBJ1-1, with a possible D match to TRBD1 (6 bases). This CDR3 region has 12 residues. V lost 7 bases and J lost 4, with 13 bases in between. CDR1 is SQVTM, CDR2 ANQGSEA, per germline.

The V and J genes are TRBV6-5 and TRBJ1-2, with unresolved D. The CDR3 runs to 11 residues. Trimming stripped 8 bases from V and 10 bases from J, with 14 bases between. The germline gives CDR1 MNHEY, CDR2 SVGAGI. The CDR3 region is CASCLGEDYTF. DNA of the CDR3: TGTGCCAGCTGCCTCGGGGAGGACTACACCTTC.

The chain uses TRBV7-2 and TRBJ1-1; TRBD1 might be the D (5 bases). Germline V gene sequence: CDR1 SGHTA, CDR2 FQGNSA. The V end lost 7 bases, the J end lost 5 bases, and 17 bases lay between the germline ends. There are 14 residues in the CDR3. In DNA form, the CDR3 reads TGTGCCAGCAACCCTGGGCAGGGTGAGACTGAAGCTTTCTTT. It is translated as CASNPGQGETEAFF.

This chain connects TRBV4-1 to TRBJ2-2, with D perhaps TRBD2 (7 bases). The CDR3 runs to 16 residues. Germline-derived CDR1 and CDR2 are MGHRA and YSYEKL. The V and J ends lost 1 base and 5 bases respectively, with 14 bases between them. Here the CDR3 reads CASSQGGLAVTGELFF. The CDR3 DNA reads TGCGCCAGCAGCCAAGGGGGGCTAGCGGTAACCGGGGAGCTGTTTTTT.

In nucleotides, the CDR3 is TGTGCCAGCAGCCCCCCCCTGGCTTTCGGGTCGAACACCGGGGAGCTGTTTTTT. It encodes CASSPPLAFGSNTGELFF. The chain links TRBV11-2 to TRBJ2-2; D unresolved. This CDR3 region has 18 residues. Germline V CDR1 and CDR2: SGHAT, FQNNGV. Trimming pared 5 bases from V and 0 bases from J, leaving 19 bases between.

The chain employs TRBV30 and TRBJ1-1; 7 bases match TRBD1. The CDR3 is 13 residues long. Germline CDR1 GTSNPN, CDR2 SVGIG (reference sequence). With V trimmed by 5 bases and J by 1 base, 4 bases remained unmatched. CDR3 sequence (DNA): TGTGCCTGGCACAGGGGAGGGAACACTGAAGCTTTCTTT. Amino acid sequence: CAWHRGGNTEAFF.

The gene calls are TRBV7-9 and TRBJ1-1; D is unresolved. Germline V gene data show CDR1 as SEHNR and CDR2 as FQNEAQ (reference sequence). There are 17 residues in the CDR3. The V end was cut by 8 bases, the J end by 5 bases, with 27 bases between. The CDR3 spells CASAGSPRVRRMTEAFF. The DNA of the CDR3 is TGTGCCAGCGCCGGCTCGCCGCGTGTACGGAGGATGACTGAAGCTTTCTTT.

The CDR3 loop is CASSLEYGGANTEAFF. Written as DNA, the CDR3 is TGTGCCAGCAGCTTAGAGTACGGAGGAGCAAACACTGAAGCTTTCTTT. This chain links TRBV7-9 with TRBJ1-1; D not certain. The CDR3 extends over 16 amino acids. Germline V gene data show CDR1 as SEHNR and CDR2 as FQNEAQ (reference sequence). Trimming pared 1 base from V and 2 bases from J, leaving 14 bases between.

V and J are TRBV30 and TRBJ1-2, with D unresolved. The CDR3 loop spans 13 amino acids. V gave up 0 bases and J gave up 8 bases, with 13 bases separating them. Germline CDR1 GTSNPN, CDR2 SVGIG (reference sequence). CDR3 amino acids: CAWSVGLESGYTF. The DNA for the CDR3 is TGTGCCTGGAGTGTAGGGTTGGAAAGCGGCTACACCTTC.

CDR3 DNA sequence: TGTGCCAGCAGTGCCAGGGGTGCCAATCAGCCCCAGCATTTT. Amino acid sequence: CASSARGANQPQHF. V is TRBV25-1 and J is TRBJ1-5, with D possibly matching TRBD1 (6 bases). The germline V and J ends were trimmed by 4 bases and 3 bases, with 10 bases remaining between them. This CDR3 has 14 residues. Germline-derived CDR1 and CDR2 are MGHDK and SYGVNS.

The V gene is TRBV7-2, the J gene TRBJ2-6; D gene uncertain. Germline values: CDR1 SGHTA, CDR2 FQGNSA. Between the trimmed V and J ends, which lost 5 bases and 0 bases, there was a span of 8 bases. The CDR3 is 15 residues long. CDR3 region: CASSTRFSGANVLTF. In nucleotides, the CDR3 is TGTGCCAGCAGCACGCGATTCTCTGGGGCCAACGTCCTGACTTTC.

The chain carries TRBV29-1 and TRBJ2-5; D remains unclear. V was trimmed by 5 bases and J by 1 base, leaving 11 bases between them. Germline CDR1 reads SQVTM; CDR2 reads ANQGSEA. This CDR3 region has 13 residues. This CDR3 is CSVRTGPQETQYF. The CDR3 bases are TGCAGCGTTCGTACGGGCCCCCAAGAGACCCAGTACTTC.

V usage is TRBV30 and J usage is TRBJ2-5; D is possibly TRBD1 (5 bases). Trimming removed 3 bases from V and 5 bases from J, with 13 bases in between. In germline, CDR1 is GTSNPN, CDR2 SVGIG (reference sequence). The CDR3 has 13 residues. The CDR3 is CAWRGTGWETQYF. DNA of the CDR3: TGTGCCTGGAGAGGAACAGGTTGGGAGACCCAGTACTTC.

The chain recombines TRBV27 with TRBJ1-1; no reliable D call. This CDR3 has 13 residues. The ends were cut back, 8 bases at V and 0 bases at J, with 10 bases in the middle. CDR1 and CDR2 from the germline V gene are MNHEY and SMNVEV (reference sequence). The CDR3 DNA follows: TGTGCCAGCTGGAAAGGTCTGAACACTGAAGCTTTCTTT. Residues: CASWKGLNTEAFF.

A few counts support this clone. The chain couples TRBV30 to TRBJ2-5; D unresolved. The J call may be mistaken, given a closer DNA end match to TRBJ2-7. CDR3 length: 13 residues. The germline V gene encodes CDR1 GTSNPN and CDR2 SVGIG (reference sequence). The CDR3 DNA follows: TGTGCCTGGAGTGTGGCCCCTACGTACGAGCAGTACTTC. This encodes CAWSVAPTYEQYF.

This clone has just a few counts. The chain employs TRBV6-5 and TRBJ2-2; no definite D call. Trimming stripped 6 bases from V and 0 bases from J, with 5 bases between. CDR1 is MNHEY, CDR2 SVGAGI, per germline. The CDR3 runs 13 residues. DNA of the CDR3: TGTGCCAGCAGCAGATCGAACACCGGGGAGCTGTTTTTT. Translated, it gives CASSRSNTGELFF.